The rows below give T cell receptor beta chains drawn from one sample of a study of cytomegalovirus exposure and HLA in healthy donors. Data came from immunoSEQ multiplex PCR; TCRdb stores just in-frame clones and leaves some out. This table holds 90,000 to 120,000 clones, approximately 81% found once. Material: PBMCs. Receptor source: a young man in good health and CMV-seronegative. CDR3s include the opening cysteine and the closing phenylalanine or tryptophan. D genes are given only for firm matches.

cdr3_nt: TGTGCCAGCAGCTTAGTTTTGGGGAGCTCCTACGAGCAGTACTTC
cdr3_aa: CASSLVLGSSYEQYF
j_call: TRBJ2-7
d_call: -
v_call: TRBV7-2

cdr3_nt: TGCAGCGCTCGTGACGGACTAGTCTACGAGCAGTACTTC
cdr3_aa: CSARDGLVYEQYF
j_call: TRBJ2-7
d_call: TRBD2
v_call: TRBV29-1

cdr3_nt: TGTGCCAGCAGTGAGTTAGGGGGCGGCAATCAGCCCCAGCATTTT
cdr3_aa: CASSELGGGNQPQHF
j_call: TRBJ1-5
d_call: TRBD1
v_call: TRBV6-1

cdr3_nt: TGTGCCTGGCTGGAGACAGGGATCGGGAGCCCGGAGCAGTTCTTC
cdr3_aa: CAWLETGIGSPEQFF
j_call: TRBJ2-1
d_call: -
v_call: TRBV30

cdr3_nt: TGCGCCAGCCCTCGATACCGGGACTCAGAGCAGTTCTTC
cdr3_aa: CASPRYRDSEQFF
j_call: TRBJ2-1
d_call: -
v_call: TRBV10-1

cdr3_nt: TGTGCCTGGAAGGCGGGAACTAACTATGGCTACACCTTC
cdr3_aa: CAWKAGTNYGYTF
j_call: TRBJ1-2
d_call: -
v_call: TRBV30

cdr3_nt: TGTGCCACCAGCAGAGTCCGACATGATCGGGAGACCCAGTACTTC
cdr3_aa: CATSRVRHDRETQYF
j_call: TRBJ2-5
d_call: -
v_call: TRBV15

cdr3_nt: TGTGCCAGCAGATCCGACAGGGGGCGCCCCGGGGAGCTGTTTTTT
cdr3_aa: CASRSDRGRPGELFF
j_call: TRBJ2-2
d_call: TRBD1
v_call: TRBV2

cdr3_nt: TGTGCCAGCAGCGGTAGATCGATCACCGGGGAGCTGTTTTTT
cdr3_aa: CASSGRSITGELFF
j_call: TRBJ2-2
d_call: -
v_call: TRBV9

cdr3_nt: TGTGCCATCACCGGAACAGGGATCCCTGAAGCTTTCTTT
cdr3_aa: CAITGTGIPEAFF
j_call: TRBJ1-1
d_call: -
v_call: TRBV10-3

cdr3_nt: TGTGCCAGCAGCCGCCAAGGACAGGGTTATTCCTACGAGCAGTACTTC
cdr3_aa: CASSRQGQGYSYEQYF
j_call: TRBJ2-7
d_call: TRBD1
v_call: TRBV5-5

cdr3_nt: TGTGCCTGGCCGGGACAGGGGGGTTGGTATGAGCAGTTCTTC
cdr3_aa: CAWPGQGGWYEQFF
j_call: TRBJ2-1
d_call: TRBD1
v_call: TRBV30